This T cell receptor beta chain was retrieved from a study of shared clonotypes between healthy human individuals. The germline V gene encodes CDR1 SNHLY and CDR2 FYNNEI. The germline V and J ends were trimmed by 7 bases and 3 bases, with 7 bases remaining between them. The CDR3 has 12 residues. Study findings and constraints: Non-shared clonotypes were found to have lower generation probabilities than the clonotypes that were shared by all four of the sorted-subset donors. In this cohort, only blood was sampled, and tissue repertoires likely differ. Sorted-subset sequencing was shown by rarefaction to be incomplete despite large depth.

This clone was picked up one time. The antigen is undetermined. The genomic DNA of each subset was split evenly across several immunoSEQ plates. Some clones are missing from TCRdb's copy, which holds only in-frame ones; the method was immunoSEQ multiplex PCR. The profile shows some 2.4 million clones, 80% to 95% of them singletons. The TCR was taken from a man younger than 35 in good health. Some clones in this sample may be carry-over from other donors' samples. The chain recombines TRBV2 with TRBJ1-3; D ambiguous. Specimen: naive CD4+ T cells from PBMCs. Specified subset: CD45RA+ positively selected. This chain's CDR3 is CASTQVGNTIYF. Written as DNA, the CDR3 is TGTGCCAGCACTCAGGTTGGAAACACCATATATTTT.